This T cell receptor beta chain was sequenced in a study of response to subunit inactivated influenza vaccine (dated by TCRdb to the late 2010s). Turning to the overall study: Deep quantitative T cell receptor repertoire profiling was used in the study to track responses to a trivalent subunit inactivated influenza vaccine. What the work shows at the level of the full study, not this receptor alone: It was suggested by the authors that each seasonal influenza vaccination may recruit only a limited number of new T cells.

Receptors were amplified or captured by RT-PCR. Sequenced on an Illumina HiSeq 2500. TCRdb itself trimmed the public reads at Q25 with fastp, ran MiXCR and retained productive beta chains. Each record represents a unique CDR3 protein, reported with the most common genes and DNA among its rows. For this sample there are roughly 540,000 distinct CDR3 sequences; 20% to 25% appear just once. The top ten clones comprise about 3% of the sample. Spanning cysteine to phenylalanine, the CDR3 consists of 18 amino acids. Only CDR3 DNA remains: 54 bases, in frame from the first base. V is pruned by 5 bases and J by 8 bases, leaving 19 bases of the junction without a gene match. Turning to this clonotype: Its target antigen remains unknown. Base qualities were left out, and no much larger clone turns up one base away.

These same records also appear under a second study, on T cells expressing NK-cell markers. The second study's authors report: TCR beta cDNA libraries were made by 5'RACE template switching that added a universal primer site and unique molecular identifiers. Three sorted T-cell subsets (CD3+CD56+NKG2C+, CD3+CD56+NKG2C- and CD3+CD56-NKG2C+) from 8 or 9 donors had their TCR beta-chain repertoires profiled. Of the eight sequenced donors, seven were found to be HCMV-seropositive and one was found to be HCMV-seronegative. In several experiments an anti-gammadeltaTCR antibody was added to restrict sorting to alphabetaTCR-expressing T cells. In about six donors, the dominant CD3+CD56+NKG2C+ clonotypes were found to rank among the top 10 CD8+ clonotypes and to make up about 1.0-7.5% of CD8+ T cells. Those dominant clonotypes were again the most abundant among CD3+CD56-NKG2C+ cells in a handful of donors, at about 25-60.1%. Whether the expanded NKG2C-expressing T cell clones were specific for HCMV antigens remained unclear. The eight sequenced donors were randomly selected healthy volunteers, three men and five women. To determine HCMV serostatus, a commercial ELISA kit was used to detect HCMV-specific IgG in serum. Ficoll density gradient centrifugation was used to isolate peripheral blood mononuclear cells from blood. Magnetic immunoseparation with Miltenyi isolation kits was used to isolate CD4+ and CD8+ T cells from PBMC. cDNA synthesis was primed from the TCR beta constant segment, followed by two successive PCR amplification steps. The libraries were sequenced on Illumina HiSeq 2000/2500, MiSeq or NextSeq, producing 2 x 150 bp reads. MIGEC was used to demultiplex reads and group the reads by UMI, and MiTCR was used to assemble and quantify clonotypes. Only TCR cDNA sequences supported by at least two reads were kept to exclude erroneous sequences. The tcR package was used for downstream repertoire analysis, and clonotypes were matched across fractions by CDR3 nucleotide sequence plus V segment. Antigen specificity was annotated against VDJdb with VDJmatch, allowing one amino acid substitution in CDR3.

The chain employs TRBV12-3 or TRBV12-4 and TRBJ2-1, with 9 middle bases fitting TRBD2. This TCR derives from a man aged 50 or older who received an inactivated influenza vaccine. Donor details come from another sample of the same person, matched by shared clones. Sample: CD4+ T cells sorted from PBMCs, taken about 13 days after vaccination. The CDR3 amino acid sequence is: CASSPWSLTSGMGYEQFF. The bases read TGTGCCAGCAGTCCCTGGTCCCTGACTAGCGGTATGGGCTATGAGCAGTTCTTC.